This passage covers 32 T cell receptor beta chains from one sample sequenced in a study of blood T cell repertoires in COVID-19. Generated by immunoSEQ multiplex PCR, the TCRdb table keeps only in-frame clones and is missing some. The sample consists of about 230,000 clones, roughly 88% of them appearing once. The sample taken for sequencing was peripheral blood. The receptors shown here come from a man aged 40-55 years with acute or convalescent COVID-19.

This chain joins TRBV5-1 and TRBJ2-2; D is uncertain. This CDR3 has 13 amino acids. CDR1 and CDR2 (germline): SGHRS, YFSETQ. V lost 2 bases, J lost 5 bases, and 7 bases lay in between. The CDR3 loop reads CASSFSRTGELFF. CDR3 in DNA: TGCGCCAGCAGCTTCTCGAGGACCGGGGAGCTGTTTTTT.

Concerning this clone: The sample holds other DNA sequences that translate to the same CDR3. The chain links TRBV3-1 (or the pseudogene TRBV3-2) to TRBJ1-1, with D uncertain. The CDR3 runs 14 residues. Germline CDR1 and CDR2: LGHDT and YNNKEL (reference sequence). Trimming took 0 bases from V and 1 from J, leaving 6 bases between them. CDR3 in amino acids: CASSQETENTEAFF. The CDR3 nucleotides are TGTGCCAGCAGCCAAGAGACTGAGAACACTGAAGCTTTCTTT.

This chain connects TRBV29-1 to TRBJ1-1; D is possibly TRBD1 (6 bases). Per the germline V gene, CDR1 is SQVTM and CDR2 is ANQGSEA. The CDR3 totals 13 residues. Trimming stripped 6 bases from V and 3 bases from J, with 14 bases between. The CDR3 region is CSVGHSGDTEAFF. CDR3 nucleotides: TGCAGCGTGGGACATTCAGGGGACACTGAAGCTTTCTTT.

Concerning this clone itself: The sample carries other DNA sequences with the same CDR3. In nucleotides, the CDR3 is TGTGCCAGCAGCTTATCGTCAGATACGCAGTATTTT. Amino acid sequence: CASSLSSDTQYF. V gene TRBV7-9 combines with J gene TRBJ2-3; D is ambiguous. The CDR3 runs to 12 residues. Trimming removed 2 bases at V and 4 bases at J, with 4 bases between. Germline assignment: CDR1 SEHNR and CDR2 FQNEAQ (reference sequence).

The V call is TRBV5-4, the J call TRBJ1-3; D unresolved. The CDR3 consists of 16 residues. Germline V gene sequence: CDR1 SGHNT, CDR2 YYREEE (reference sequence). Trimming cost V 2 bases and J 4 bases, with 16 bases left between them. CDR3 DNA: TGTGCCAGCAGCTTTATGGCCAGTTCTTTGGGAAACACCATATATTTT. Translating gives CASSFMASSLGNTIYF.

The chain carries TRBV5-4 and TRBJ1-1; 8 bases fit TRBD1. CDR1 is SGHNT, CDR2 YYREEE, per germline (reference sequence). The CDR3 runs 15 residues. Trimming cost V 5 bases and J 0 bases; bases outside gene matches: 6. CDR3 sequence: CASSSRTGMNTEAFF. The CDR3 nucleotides read TGTGCCAGCAGTTCTCGGACAGGGATGAACACTGAAGCTTTCTTT.

This rearrangement joins TRBV5-4 to TRBJ2-7; 8 nucleotides agree with TRBD2. V was clipped by 4 bases and J by 0 bases; unmatched bases: 9. Germline values: CDR1 SGHNT, CDR2 YYREEE (reference sequence). The CDR3 length is 16 residues. CDR3 DNA: TGTGCCAGCAGCCCCCAGACTAGCGCTATCTCCTACGAGCAGTACTTC. It translates to CASSPQTSAISYEQYF.

The chain carries TRBV2 and TRBJ2-1; weak D call: TRBD2 (6 bases). The germline V gene encodes CDR1 SNHLY and CDR2 FYNNEI. The CDR3 runs to 12 residues. Trimming removed 2 bases from V and 10 bases from J, with 9 bases in between. DNA of the CDR3: TGTGCCAGCAGTGAAAGGCGGGAAGAGCAGTTCTTC. Translated: CASSERREEQFF.

The J gene is TRBJ2-7, the V gene TRBV2, with a tentative D call TRBD2 (6 bases). Germline CDR1 SNHLY, CDR2 FYNNEI. The CDR3 has 13 amino acids. The V gene lost 8 bases and the J gene lost 0 bases, with 11 bases spanning the gap. The CDR3 protein is CASGGTFSYEQYF. CDR3 DNA sequence: TGTGCCAGCGGGGGGACTTTCTCCTACGAGCAGTACTTC.

The chain couples TRBV5-6 to TRBJ1-1; 7 bases are shared with TRBD1. The ends lost 1 base at V and 1 base at J; junction bases unmatched: 1. CDR1 and CDR2 from the germline V gene are SGHDT and YYEEEE. The CDR3 runs to 14 residues. This CDR3 is CASSLRQGNTEAFF. In nucleotides, the CDR3 is TGTGCCAGCAGCTTGAGACAGGGGAACACTGAAGCTTTCTTT.

The chain employs TRBV9 and TRBJ1-5; 8 positions match TRBD1. V lost 3 bases and J lost 7; bases outside the gene matches: 9. This CDR3 is built from 15 residues. Per the germline V gene, CDR1 is SGDLS and CDR2 is YYNGEE. DNA for the CDR3: TGTGCCAGCAGCGGTAGCGGAGACAGGGGCCAGCCCCAGCATTTT. Residues: CASSGSGDRGQPQHF.

The table lists this clone with many counts. Other DNA variants within this sample encode the same CDR3. This chain links TRBV6-5 with TRBJ2-7; D not certain. V lost 0 bases to trimming and J lost 4 bases, with 7 bases between them. This CDR3 spans 13 amino acids. The V gene's germline CDR1 is MNHEY and CDR2 SVGAGI. The CDR3 protein is CASSYSTGYEQYF. For the CDR3, the DNA is TGTGCCAGCAGTTACTCGACCGGGTACGAGCAGTACTTC.

The chain recombines TRBV7-2 with TRBJ2-1; D possibly corresponds to TRBD2 (6 bases). Germline values: CDR1 SGHTA, CDR2 FQGNSA. This CDR3 is built from 13 residues. V lost 3 bases, J lost 10 bases, and 13 bases lay in between. The CDR3 region is CASSLIGAGEQFF. The CDR3 region has the DNA TGTGCCAGCAGCTTGATAGGGGCGGGGGAGCAGTTCTTC.

V and J are TRBV5-5 and TRBJ1-1; 8 bases map to TRBD1. The CDR3 spans 16 residues. Germline CDR1 SGHKS, CDR2 YYEKEE (reference sequence). Germline trimming cut 4 bases from V and 0 bases from J; bases unmatched to any gene: 8. The CDR3 coding sequence is TGTGCCAGCAGCAACGCCAGGGGGCTAATGAACACTGAAGCTTTCTTT. Its translation: CASSNARGLMNTEAFF.

V and J are TRBV2 and TRBJ1-5; D unclear. The V gene lost 7 bases and the J gene lost 2 bases, with 9 bases spanning the gap. This CDR3 is built from 13 residues. CDR1 and CDR2 (germline): SNHLY, FYNNEI. CDR3 region: CASMGRGNQPQHF. The CDR3 nucleotides read TGTGCCAGCATGGGCAGAGGCAATCAGCCCCAGCATTTT. The full variable domain, rest sourced from reference TRBV2 and TRBJ1-5, is EPEVTQTPSHQVTQMGQEVILRCVPISNHLYFYWYRQILGQKVEFLVSFYNNEISEKSEIFDDQFSVERPDGSNFTLKIRSTKLEDSAMYFCASMGRGNQPQHFGDGTRLSIL.

This clone was seen just once. DNA of the CDR3: TGTGCCAGTATGGGCGTCAGCTTAAGCACTGAAGCTTTCTTT. Its translation: CASMGVSLSTEAFF. The chain carries TRBV19 and TRBJ1-1; D is ambiguous. This CDR3 is 14 amino acids long. From germline, CDR1 is LNHDA and CDR2 SQIVND (reference sequence). V lost 7 bases and J 4 bases, leaving 16 bases between the germline ends.

This clone was observed once. This CDR3 reads CASRAGAGETQYF. In nucleotides, the CDR3 is TGTGCCAGCAGAGCTGGGGCAGGGGAGACCCAGTACTTC. The chain links TRBV5-4 to TRBJ2-5; a weak D match, TRBD1 (5 bases). Between the trimmed V and J ends, which lost 5 bases and 5 bases, there was a span of 13 bases. Germline CDR1 and CDR2: SGHNT and YYREEE (reference sequence). CDR3 size: 13 residues. The whole variable domain, filled in from reference TRBV5-4 and TRBJ2-5, reads ETGVTQSPTHLIKTRGQQVTLRCSSQSGHNTVSWYQQALGQGPQFIFQYYREEENGRGNFPPRFSGLQFPNYSSELNVNALELDDSALYLCASRAGAGETQYFGPGTRLLVL.

The V call is TRBV5-1, the J call TRBJ2-1; D call uncertain. The V end was cut by 0 bases, the J end by 6 bases, with 13 bases between. Germline V gene data show CDR1 as SGHRS and CDR2 as YFSETQ. The CDR3 extends over 15 amino acids. The CDR3 DNA follows: TGCGCCAGCAGCTTGGAGAGGCGTGAGAGCAATGAGCAGTTCTTC. Its translation: CASSLERRESNEQFF.

The V gene is TRBV4-2, the J gene TRBJ1-5; 8 bases align to TRBD1. The V and J ends lost 0 bases and 2 bases, in that order; junction bases with no gene match: 6. Germline V CDR1 and CDR2: LGHNA, YNFKEQ. This CDR3 is 17 amino acids long. The CDR3 DNA reads as TGTGCCAGCAGCCAAGAGGGACAGGTTTGGGGCAATCAGCCCCAGCATTTT. This translates into CASSQEGQVWGNQPQHF.

This chain joins TRBV27 and TRBJ2-7; 8 bases are a match to TRBD1. From germline, CDR1 is MNHEY and CDR2 SMNVEV (reference sequence). The ends lost 4 bases at V and 9 bases at J; junction bases unmatched: 8. This CDR3 comprises 13 residues. Here the CDR3 reads CASSSRDRKVQYF. CDR3 bases: TGTGCCAGCAGTTCCCGGGACAGGAAGGTGCAGTACTTC.

The chain combines TRBV5-4 with TRBJ1-2; perhaps TRBD1 as D (6 bases). Between the trimmed V and J ends, which lost 2 bases and 13 bases, there was a span of 15 bases. Germline values: CDR1 SGHNT, CDR2 YYREEE (reference sequence). CDR3 length: 12 residues. The CDR3 DNA follows: TGTGCCAGCAGCTTCCCAGGGACACCGGCCACCTTC. Translation gives CASSFPGTPATF. The full variable domain, in which reference TRBV5-4 and TRBJ1-2 provide the parts outside the CDR3, is ETGVTQSPTHLIKTRGQQVTLRCSSQSGHNTVSWYQQALGQGPQFIFQYYREEENGRGNFPPRFSGLQFPNYSSELNVNALELDDSALYLCASSFPGTPATFGSGTRLTVV.

For the CDR3, the DNA is TGTGCCAGCAGCCGGGGGGGACAGAGAGGCAATCAGCCCCAGCATTTT. It encodes CASSRGGQRGNQPQHF. The gene calls are TRBV5-6 and TRBJ1-5, with TRBD1 matching over 7 bases. CDR1 and CDR2 (germline): SGHDT, YYEEEE. With V trimmed by 4 bases and J by 2 bases, 9 bases remained unmatched. The CDR3 has 16 amino acids.

The chain employs TRBV5-4 and TRBJ2-7; the match to TRBD2 covers 8 bases. CDR1 is SGHNT, CDR2 YYREEE, per germline (reference sequence). The CDR3 is 17 residues long. V was pared by 4 bases and J by 1 base, with 13 bases of the junction left unmatched. CDR3 bases: TGTGCCAGCAGCCGACTCATCAGCGGGAGCACATCCTACGAGCAGTACTTC. Its protein is CASSRLISGSTSYEQYF.

The chain couples TRBV11-2 to TRBJ1-2; no definite D call. Trimming cost V 4 bases and J 2 bases, with 11 bases left between them. This CDR3 spans 14 amino acids. From germline, CDR1 is SGHAT and CDR2 FQNNGV. DNA of the CDR3: TGTGCCAGCAGCTCGGTGGGCGGGAACTATGGCTACACCTTC. It encodes CASSSVGGNYGYTF. The whole variable domain, remainder taken from reference TRBV11-2 and TRBJ1-2, is EAGVAQSPRYKIIEKRQSVAFWCNPISGHATLYWYQQILGQGPKLLIQFQNNGVVDDSQLPKDRFSAERLKGVDSTLKIQPAKLEDSAVYLCASSSVGGNYGYTFGSGTRLTVV.

The chain has TRBV19 and TRBJ2-1; D perhaps matches TRBD2 (7 bases). V lost 3 bases, J lost 9 bases, and 12 bases lay in between. CDR3 size: 13 residues. Looked up from germline, CDR1 is LNHDA and CDR2 is SQIVND (reference sequence). The CDR3 DNA reads TGTGCCAGTAGTATGAATAGGGGGGGTGAGCAGTTCTTC. As protein: CASSMNRGGEQFF.

This clone was recorded once. This sequence joins TRBV2 and TRBJ2-7; 13 nucleotides match TRBD2. J lost 3 bases, V lost 5 bases, and 4 bases had no gene match. CDR1 and CDR2 (germline): SNHLY, FYNNEI. The CDR3 spans 15 residues. Here the CDR3 DNA reads TGTGCCAGCAGTCGGACTAGCGGGGGAGGCTACGAGCAGTACTTC. Protein sequence: CASSRTSGGGYEQYF.

The V gene is TRBV11-2, the J gene TRBJ1-4, with D possibly being TRBD1 (6 bases). The CDR3 loop spans 16 amino acids. V was cut by 0 bases and J by 2 bases, with 10 bases left in between. Germline CDR1 is SGHAT and CDR2 is FQNNGV. CDR3 DNA sequence: TGTGCCAGCAGCTTAGAGGGGGCGTTTACTAATGAAAAACTGTTTTTT. Translated, it gives CASSLEGAFTNEKLFF.

The rearrangement links TRBV19 to TRBJ2-1; 10 bases map to TRBD2. Germline V CDR1 and CDR2: LNHDA, SQIVND (reference sequence). The CDR3 runs 15 residues. With 2 bases clipped from V and 9 bases from J, the junction kept 7 bases outside the gene matches. The CDR3 loop is CASSISAGGEIEQFF. Here the CDR3 DNA reads TGTGCCAGTAGTATATCAGCGGGAGGGGAAATTGAGCAGTTCTTC.

This clone was recorded once. V and J are TRBV28 and TRBJ1-5; 9 bases map to TRBD1. V lost 7 bases to trimming and J lost 5 bases; unmatched junction nucleotides: 6. The CDR3 has 14 residues. Germline V gives CDR1 MDHEN, CDR2 SYDVKM. The CDR3 DNA is TGTGCCAGCACCCGCGGGGACAGGGATCAGCCCCAGCATTTT. It yields the protein CASTRGDRDQPQHF. The full variable domain, rest sourced from reference TRBV28 and TRBJ1-5, is DVKVTQSSRYLVKRTGEKVFLECVQDMDHENMFWYRQDPGLGLRLIYFSYDVKMKEKGDIPEGYSVSREKKERFSLILESASTNQTSMYLCASTRGDRDQPQHFGDGTRLSIL.

The chain employs TRBV5-4 and TRBJ2-1, with 9 bases identical to TRBD2. V was clipped by 9 bases and J by 0 bases; unmatched bases: 16. Per the germline V gene, CDR1 is SGHNT and CDR2 is YYREEE (reference sequence). The CDR3 extends over 18 amino acids. Here the CDR3 DNA reads TGTGCCAATCCTAGAGGCCTAGCGGGGCTGAGCTCCTACAATGAGCAGTTCTTC. The encoded protein is CANPRGLAGLSSYNEQFF.

The V call is TRBV7-3, the J call TRBJ2-1; TRBD2 matches at 12 bases. Germline V gene lookup returns CDR1 SGHTA and CDR2 FQGTGA. The CDR3 is 19 residues long. With V trimmed by 4 bases and J by 7 bases, 17 bases remained unmatched. In DNA, the CDR3 is TGTGCCAGCAGCTGGGAAACCGGGACTAGCGGGCGCGGGGGGAATGAGCAGTTCTTC. Translated: CASSWETGTSGRGGNEQFF. The entire variable domain, with the rest obtained from reference TRBV7-3 and TRBJ2-1, is as follows: GAGVSQTPSNKVTEKGKYVELRCDPISGHTALYWYRQSLGQGPEFLIYFQGTGAADDSGLPNDRFFAVRPEGSVSTLKIQRTERGDSAVYLCASSWETGTSGRGGNEQFFGPGTRLTVL.

The CDR3 DNA is TGTGCCAGCAGCCAGGGTGGTGGAAACACCATATATTTT. As protein: CASSQGGGNTIYF. The chain has TRBV6-5 and TRBJ1-3, with a tentative D call TRBD1 (5 bases). Deletions cut 6 bases from V and 3 bases from J, with 9 bases between. The CDR3 is 13 amino acids. Germline V CDR1 and CDR2: MNHEY, SVGAGI.